The 9 T cell receptor beta chains presented below share a single source sample, sequenced in a study of blood T cell repertoires in COVID-19. Method: immunoSEQ multiplex PCR; TCRdb's copy keeps in-frame clones and lacks some. The sample has roughly 150,000 clones, approximately 78% seen once; the top ten hold 6%. Sequenced: PBMCs or T cells enriched from blood (not recorded which). These receptors were obtained from a woman aged 45-59 years who had recovered from COVID-19.

V gene TRBV5-1 combines with J gene TRBJ1-3, with 7 bases lining up with TRBD1. The CDR3 is made up of 15 amino acids. The V gene end was trimmed by 4 bases and the J gene end by 0 bases; junction bases not matched to a gene: 4. Germline assignment: CDR1 SGHRS and CDR2 YFSETQ. The DNA of the CDR3 is TGCGCCAGCAGCCCCAACAGGGGCTCTGGAAACACCATATATTTT. This encodes CASSPNRGSGNTIYF. The full variable domain, with the rest looked up from reference TRBV5-1 and TRBJ1-3, is KAGVTQTPRYLIKTRGQQVTLSCSPISGHRSVSWYQQTPGQGLQFLFEYFSETQRNKGNFPGRFSGRQFSNSRSEMNVSTLELGDSALYLCASSPNRGSGNTIYFGEGSWLTVV.

This clone has only a few counts. This chain joins TRBV19 and TRBJ1-6; the match to TRBD1 covers 11 bases. Germline CDR1 LNHDA, CDR2 SQIVND (reference sequence). The CDR3 has 17 amino acids. Germline trimming cut 0 bases from V and 10 bases from J; bases unmatched to any gene: 8. CDR3 region: CASSIEAPGQGGSPLHF. The CDR3 bases are TGTGCCAGTAGTATAGAGGCCCCGGGACAGGGGGGATCACCCCTCCACTTT.

The rearrangement joins TRBV21-1 to TRBJ1-3. TRBV21-1 is termed a pseudogene. This CDR3 has 15 residues. CDR3 amino acids: CAPWGEGRSGNTIYF. CDR3 DNA sequence: TGTGCCCCCTGGGGGGAGGGAAGATCAGGAAACACCATATATTTT.

V is TRBV9 and J is TRBJ2-2; no clear D gene. The V gene's germline CDR1 is SGDLS and CDR2 YYNGEE. This CDR3 has 15 amino acids. V lost 2 bases and J lost 3, with 11 bases in between. The CDR3 bases are TGTGCCAGCAGCGTTCCCGGGTCCTACACCGGGGAGCTGTTTTTT. It is translated as CASSVPGSYTGELFF.

A few counts support this clone. The V gene is TRBV28, the J gene TRBJ1-3, with D possibly matching TRBD1 (6 bases). The germline V gene has CDR1 MDHEN and CDR2 SYDVKM. V lost 3 bases and J lost 3, with 12 bases in between. CDR3 size: 15 residues. The CDR3 region is CASSLLIGGGNTIYF. The CDR3 nucleotides are TGTGCCAGCAGTTTGCTCATAGGGGGTGGAAACACCATATATTTT.

The genes are TRBV15 and TRBJ2-2; TRBD2 aligns across 9 bases. The CDR3 is 17 amino acids. With V trimmed by 6 bases and J by 1 base, 9 bases remained unmatched. Germline V gene lookup returns CDR1 LNHNV and CDR2 YYDKDF (reference sequence). The CDR3 loop reads CATSRGGGVGNTGELFF. As DNA, the CDR3 is TGTGCCACCAGTCGCGGGGGGGGCGTTGGGAACACCGGGGAGCTGTTTTTT.

The genes are TRBV15 and TRBJ1-5; no firm D call. CDR3 length: 17 amino acids. The V gene lost 1 base and the J gene lost 4 bases, with 17 bases spanning the gap. Germline assignment: CDR1 LNHNV and CDR2 YYDKDF (reference sequence). CDR3 residues: CATSRGTGIYPNQPQHF. The DNA for the CDR3 is TGTGCCACCAGCAGAGGCACCGGGATATACCCTAATCAGCCCCAGCATTTT.

V gene TRBV7-8 combines with J gene TRBJ1-5; no reliable D call. V lost 1 base and J 7 bases, leaving 17 bases between the germline ends. Germline V gene sequence: CDR1 SGHVS, CDR2 FQNEAQ. The CDR3 spans 16 residues. CDR3 coding DNA: TGTGCCAGCAGCTTAGGGTGGAGGAGTAAGGAGCAGCCCCAGCATTTT. Translation: CASSLGWRSKEQPQHF.

This sequence joins TRBV7-9 and TRBJ1-5; possibly TRBD1 for D (6 bases). This CDR3 has 17 residues. The V gene lost 5 bases and the J gene lost 0 bases, with 17 bases spanning the gap. Germline V lookup: CDR1 SEHNR, CDR2 FQNEAQ (reference sequence). CDR3 residues: CASSRFTGKVSNQPQHF. CDR3 DNA sequence: TGTGCCAGCAGCCGATTCACAGGGAAAGTTAGCAATCAGCCCCAGCATTTT.